Following are 6 T cell receptor beta chains from one sample sequenced in a study of T cells expressing NK-cell markers. TCRdb re-called the 5' RACE reads; every CDR3 protein appears as one record, without DNA. The listing contains 550,000 or so distinct CDR3 sequences. Source material: blood T cells: a sorted CD56 or NKG2C T cell subset, CD4+ or CD8+ T cells, or bulk PBMC T cells (not recorded which). Receptors originate from a man younger than 35 in good health.

The chain carries TRBV12-3 or TRBV12-4 and TRBJ2-6; TCRdb proposes TRBD1, but this gene call is untestable without DNA. The CDR3 sequence is 18 residues long. The CDR3 protein is CASSFGRDSFSGANVLTF.

This CDR3 reads CASSPEALAGSTDEQFF. This chain connects TRBV5-6 to TRBJ2-1; with no DNA, the TCRdb D assignment of TRBD2 cannot be verified. Germline V lookup: CDR1 SGHDT, CDR2 YYEEEE. This CDR3 has 17 residues.

The gene calls are TRBV15 and TRBJ2-5; without DNA, the TCRdb call of TRBD1 cannot be checked. This CDR3 comprises 15 residues. The germline CDR1 and CDR2 sequences are LNHNV and YYDKDF (reference sequence). CDR3 protein: CATSTPATEGETQYF.

This chain connects TRBV5-1 to TRBJ2-7; TCRdb designates TRBD2, a call that cannot be tested without DNA. CDR3 length equals 17 residues. CDR1 is SGHRS and CDR2 is YFSETQ in the germline V gene. The CDR3 loop reads CASSLDSRLAGFYEQYF.

The chain joins TRBV6-1 to TRBJ1-5; the D call from TCRdb, TRBD1, cannot be confirmed without DNA. There are 15 residues in the CDR3. Germline assignment: CDR1 MNHNS and CDR2 SASEGT. CDR3 in amino acids: CASSPGGGSNQPQHF.

The chain carries TRBV12-3 or TRBV12-4 and TRBJ2-1; TCRdb lists TRBD1, though no DNA is available to test this call. The CDR3 is 16 residues long. Here the CDR3 reads CASSFSGRGVIDEQFF.